One sample yielded the 2 T cell receptor beta chains listed below, sequenced in a study of cytomegalovirus exposure and HLA in healthy donors. Using immunoSEQ multiplex PCR, the repertoire was profiled, and TCRdb retains in-frame clones only, with some absent. Here the sample spans some 260,000 clones, 90% being singletons. Material for sequencing was PBMCs. The receptors originated from a woman younger than 45 in good health and CMV-seronegative.

This rearrangement joins TRBV6-5 to TRBJ2-5; perhaps TRBD2 as D (6 bases). CDR3 length: 16 residues. The germline gives CDR1 MNHEY, CDR2 SVGAGI. The germline V and J ends were trimmed by 4 bases and 0 bases, with 15 bases remaining between them. This chain's CDR3 is CASSSAGLDNQETQYF. CDR3 DNA: TGTGCCAGCAGTTCGGCGGGACTCGACAACCAAGAGACCCAGTACTTC.

This chain joins TRBV19 and TRBJ2-3, with D hard to call. Trimming left V 4 bases short and J 4 bases short, with 6 bases between. The length of the CDR3 is 12 residues. CDR1 is LNHDA, CDR2 SQIVND, per germline (reference sequence). The CDR3, as DNA: TGTGCCAGTAGTAATACCCCAGATACGCAGTATTTT. Protein: CASSNTPDTQYF.